This TCR beta chain was sequenced during a study of blood T cell repertoires in COVID-19. Background on the study: There were acute and convalescent COVID-19 samples, and they came from the United States, Italy and Spain. Sources were T cells, B-cell-depleted T cells, or PBMCs; the material itself was cDNA or gDNA.

In the study's own analysis: Reference gene primer amplification in the assay estimated nucleated cell counts. The data were produced by immunoSEQ multiplex PCR, yet TCRdb's version contains in-frame clones alone and is incomplete. D and trimming were read from the DNA, whereas the V and J calls and clone size are those reported in that table. This table holds 90,000 to 100,000 clones, 70% to 90% found once. With V trimmed by 0 bases and J by 3 bases, 7 bases remained unmatched. The CDR3 length is 16 residues. CDR1 is MNHNY, CDR2 SVGAGI, per germline (reference sequence). The clonotype originates from a man aged 55 to 70 with acute or convalescent COVID-19. Sequencing was carried out using peripheral blood. The chain employs TRBV6-6 and TRBJ2-7, with 8 bases lining up with TRBD2. For the CDR3, the DNA is TGTGCCAGCAGTTACTCGGGGCGGGAGGCCGTCTACGAGCAGTACGTC. This translates into CASSYSGREAVYEQYV.